The 30 T cell receptor beta chains given below trace back to one sample, sequenced in a study of cytomegalovirus exposure and HLA in healthy donors. Use of 60 Vbeta and 13 Jbeta primers characterized the PCR. TCRdb keeps only in-frame clones here, not all; method: immunoSEQ multiplex PCR. Found here are 100,000 to 150,000 clones, 77% of them singletons; the top ten hold about 13%. The sample comprised PBMCs. Receptors were obtained from a woman in her forties in good health and CMV-seropositive.

This sequence joins TRBV28 and TRBJ2-7; D is ambiguous. The germline CDR1 and CDR2 sequences are MDHEN and SYDVKM. Deletions cut 4 bases from V and 5 bases from J, with 9 bases between. This CDR3 is 12 amino acids long. The CDR3 spells CASSSWRHEQYF. As DNA, the CDR3 is TGTGCCAGCAGTTCTTGGCGGCACGAGCAGTACTTC.

CDR3 in amino acids: CASSLSGLAGAEQFF. CDR3 bases: TGTGCCAGCAGCTTATCGGGACTAGCGGGAGCCGAGCAGTTCTTC. V and J are TRBV7-2 and TRBJ2-1; TRBD2 agrees at 14 bases. V gave up 2 bases and J gave up 10 bases; unmatched junction bases: 4. This CDR3 is 15 amino acids long. Germline CDR1 and CDR2: SGHTA and FQGNSA. Complete variable domain (other parts from reference TRBV7-2 and TRBJ2-1): GAGVSQSPSNKVTEKGKDVELRCDPISGHTALYWYRQSLGQGLEFLIYFQGNSAPDKSGLPSDRFSAERTGGSVSTLTIQRTQQEDSAVYLCASSLSGLAGAEQFFGPGTRLTVL.

The chain is built from TRBV7-8 and TRBJ2-5, with D possibly TRBD2 on 6 matching bases. Judging by the DNA end, TRBJ2-7 fits better; the J call may be wrong. CDR3 length equals 14 residues. CDR1 and CDR2 from the germline V gene are SGHVS and FQNEAQ. Here the CDR3 reads CASRMGGDGYEQYF. The CDR3 DNA sequence: TGTGCCAGCAGGATGGGAGGAGACGGGTACGAGCAGTACTTC.

The chain employs TRBV6-5 and TRBJ1-5; D gene ambiguous. CDR1 is MNHEY, CDR2 SVGAGI, per germline. This CDR3 region has 15 residues. V gave up 7 bases and J gave up 6 bases, with 19 bases separating them. The CDR3 here is CASKKPTLSGQPQHF. DNA of the CDR3: TGTGCCAGCAAAAAGCCAACCCTCAGCGGTCAGCCCCAGCATTTT.

This chain links TRBV5-1 with TRBJ1-3; D is ambiguous. This CDR3 spans 14 amino acids. V dropped 1 base and J dropped 4 bases, with 9 bases sitting between them. Germline CDR1 reads SGHRS; CDR2 reads YFSETQ. The CDR3 sequence is CASSLSPWGNTIYF. The CDR3, as DNA: TGCGCCAGCAGCTTGAGCCCTTGGGGAAACACCATATATTTT.

The rearrangement joins TRBV19 to TRBJ2-3, with D tentatively TRBD2 (5 bases). Germline V gene data show CDR1 as LNHDA and CDR2 as SQIVND (reference sequence). Trimming removed 3 bases at V and 2 bases at J, with 9 bases between. The CDR3 has 14 amino acids. CDR3 bases: TGTGCCAGTAGTATCCGGGGTCCCACAGATACGCAGTATTTT. Translation gives CASSIRGPTDTQYF.

The chain combines TRBV19 with TRBJ2-4, with TRBD2 matching over 8 bases. The CDR3 is 14 residues long. Trimming at V came to 4 bases and at J to 12 bases, leaving 11 bases not matched to a gene. Germline V lookup: CDR1 LNHDA, CDR2 SQIVND (reference sequence). The CDR3 bases are TGTGCCAGTAGTACATTATTAGCGGGAAGGGCTCAGTACTTC. Protein: CASSTLLAGRAQYF.

This clone was observed a few times. The chain employs TRBV6-1 and TRBJ1-1; 7 bases align to TRBD1. V dropped 1 base and J dropped 7; count of bases not matched to a gene: 9. The CDR3 sequence is 15 residues long. CDR1 is MNHNS and CDR2 is SASEGT in the germline V gene. Written as DNA, the CDR3 is TGTGCCAGCAGTGAAGTAGAGGGGGCGCGAAATGAAGCTTTCTTT. Amino acids: CASSEVEGARNEAFF.

The chain carries TRBV28 and TRBJ1-5; 7 bases line up with TRBD1. Germline assignment: CDR1 MDHEN and CDR2 SYDVKM. The V segment lost 2 bases and the J segment 5 bases; nucleotides outside the gene matches: 12. This CDR3 comprises 17 residues. CDR3 DNA: TGTGCCAGCAGTTTAGGTAGATTCACAGGGGAAGATCAGCCCCAGCATTTT. It is translated as CASSLGRFTGEDQPQHF.

The chain carries TRBV27 and TRBJ1-2; D might be TRBD1 (6 bases). CDR3 length equals 16 residues. Trimming stripped 0 bases from V and 8 bases from J, with 19 bases between. Germline V gene lookup returns CDR1 MNHEY and CDR2 SMNVEV (reference sequence). The CDR3 loop is CASSLSWTAALRGYTF. In DNA, the CDR3 is TGTGCCAGCAGTTTATCGTGGACAGCGGCCTTGAGGGGCTACACCTTC.

The chain uses TRBV11-2 and TRBJ2-1; D is perhaps TRBD2 (5 bases). There are 16 residues in the CDR3. Germline values: CDR1 SGHAT, CDR2 FQNNGV. V was cut by 0 bases and J by 2 bases, with 11 bases left in between. The CDR3 loop reads CASSLEFLAPYNEQFF. The CDR3 region has the DNA TGTGCCAGCAGCTTAGAATTCCTAGCTCCCTACAATGAGCAGTTCTTC.

The chain carries TRBV30 and TRBJ2-5, with 10 bases aligning to TRBD1. With 2 bases clipped from V and 4 bases from J, the junction kept 4 bases outside the gene matches. The CDR3 is 14 amino acids. CDR1 GTSNPN and CDR2 SVGIG come from the germline V gene (reference sequence). CDR3 in amino acids: CAWSRTGGGETQYF. The CDR3 nucleotides are TGTGCCTGGAGTCGGACAGGGGGTGGAGAGACCCAGTACTTC.

The CDR3 region has the DNA TGCGCCAGCAGCTTGGGGGGACAGGCAACTAATGAAAAACTGTTTTTT. Translating it yields CASSLGGQATNEKLFF. The chain joins TRBV5-1 to TRBJ1-4; 8 bases align to TRBD1. The V gene's germline CDR1 is SGHRS and CDR2 YFSETQ. V trimming: 0 bases; J trimming: 0 bases; junction bases outside the gene matches: 1. The CDR3 consists of 16 residues.

V usage is TRBV28 and J usage is TRBJ1-5; 10 nucleotides agree with TRBD1. With 9 bases clipped from V and 7 bases from J, the junction kept 9 bases outside the gene matches. Germline lookup yields CDR1 MDHEN and CDR2 SYDVKM. This CDR3 spans 14 amino acids. As DNA, the CDR3 is TGTGCCAGTATGACAGGGGGCGAAGGACAGCCCCAGCATTTT. This codes for CASMTGGEGQPQHF.

The chain combines TRBV29-1 with TRBJ1-3, with a tentative D call TRBD1 (6 bases). Per the germline V gene, CDR1 is SQVTM and CDR2 is ANQGSEA. The CDR3 runs to 15 residues. V dropped 5 bases and J dropped 0 bases, with 14 bases sitting between them. This CDR3 is CSVSEGGFSGNTIYF. CDR3 nucleotide sequence: TGCAGCGTTTCCGAGGGGGGGTTCTCTGGAAACACCATATATTTT.

V usage is TRBV14 and J usage is TRBJ1-4; 7 bases line up with TRBD1. With 4 bases clipped from V and 12 bases from J, the junction kept 2 bases outside the gene matches. This CDR3 is 11 amino acids long. Germline-derived CDR1 and CDR2 are SGHDN and FVKESK. This chain's CDR3 is CASSRGTELFF. As DNA, the CDR3 is TGTGCCAGCAGCCGTGGGACAGAACTGTTTTTT. Complete variable domain (other parts from reference TRBV14 and TRBJ1-4): EAGVTQFPSHSVIEKGQTVTLRCDPISGHDNLYWYRRVMGKEIKFLLHFVKESKQDESGMPNNRFLAERTGGTYSTLKVQPAELEDSGVYFCASSRGTELFFGSGTQLSVL.

V gene TRBV19 combines with J gene TRBJ2-1; 12 nucleotides line up with TRBD2. This CDR3 is 13 amino acids long. Germline-derived CDR1 and CDR2 are LNHDA and SQIVND (reference sequence). V was clipped by 3 bases and J by 14 bases; unmatched bases: 5. The CDR3 protein is CASSMTSGSSEFF. CDR3 bases: TGTGCCAGTAGTATGACTAGCGGGAGTTCGGAGTTCTTC.

The J gene is TRBJ1-2, the V gene TRBV5-8, with a weak D call TRBD1 (5 bases). Trimming stripped 0 bases from V and 0 bases from J, with 12 bases between. Germline CDR1 is SGHTS and CDR2 is YDEGEE. This CDR3 has 16 residues. CDR3 sequence reads: CASSLARQKSNYGYTF. CDR3 DNA sequence: TGTGCCAGCAGCTTGGCCAGACAGAAGTCTAACTATGGCTACACCTTC.

The gene calls are TRBV6-5 and TRBJ2-5; 8 nucleotides align to TRBD2. The DNA end favors TRBJ2-7, so the J call may be wrong. Germline CDR1 is MNHEY and CDR2 is SVGAGI. CDR3 length equals 15 residues. CDR3 amino acids: CASSYSILAGYEQYF. CDR3 bases: TGTGCCAGCAGTTACTCGATCCTAGCGGGCTACGAGCAGTACTTC.

The chain carries TRBV5-6 and TRBJ1-1; no reliable D call. V was trimmed by 5 bases and J by 7 bases, leaving 18 bases between them. The germline V gene encodes CDR1 SGHDT and CDR2 YYEEEE. The CDR3 totals 14 residues. The CDR3 DNA reads as TGTGCCAGCAGGCCGTACGGGGTAGGGCTTGAAGCTTTCTTT. Protein sequence: CASRPYGVGLEAFF.

V usage is TRBV2 and J usage is TRBJ2-4; 7 nucleotides line up with TRBD2. Germline trimming cut 1 base from V and 3 bases from J; bases unmatched to any gene: 6. Germline V CDR1 and CDR2: SNHLY, FYNNEI. CDR3 length: 16 residues. CDR3 coding DNA: TGTGCCAGCAGTGAAGAGGGGAGGGGAGGCAAAAACATTCAGTACTTC. This codes for CASSEEGRGGKNIQYF.

The V gene is TRBV30, the J gene TRBJ2-2; a weak D match, TRBD1 (5 bases). Trimming removed 4 bases from V and 5 bases from J, with 11 bases in between. CDR1 and CDR2 from the germline V gene are GTSNPN and SVGIG (reference sequence). This CDR3 is built from 13 residues. The CDR3 coding sequence is TGTGCCTGGATGGTAGGGGCGACCGGGGAGCTGTTTTTT. This codes for CAWMVGATGELFF. The whole variable domain, remainder taken from reference TRBV30 and TRBJ2-2, is SQTIHQWPATLVQPVGSPLSLECTVEGTSNPNLYWYRQAAGRGLQLLFYSVGIGQISSEVPQNLSASRPQDRQFILSSKKLLLSDSGFYLCAWMVGATGELFFGEGSRLTVL.

This clone was counted only a few times. The V gene is TRBV5-6, the J gene TRBJ1-3; 7 positions match TRBD1. The CDR3 extends over 15 amino acids. V shed 4 bases and J 0 bases; nucleotides not matched to a gene: 4. Germline V lookup: CDR1 SGHDT, CDR2 YYEEEE. The CDR3 loop is CASSRDSFSGNTIYF. DNA for the CDR3: TGTGCCAGCAGCAGGGACAGTTTCTCTGGAAACACCATATATTTT.

V usage is TRBV6-5 and J usage is TRBJ1-3, with D perhaps matching TRBD1 (6 bases). The V gene's germline CDR1 is MNHEY and CDR2 SVGAGI. The CDR3 extends over 14 amino acids. V lost 6 bases, J lost 2 bases, and 11 bases lay in between. The DNA of the CDR3 is TGTGCCAGCAGCCCCAACAGGGCTGGAAACACCATATATTTT. It yields the protein CASSPNRAGNTIYF.

This clone was detected only a few times. The V gene is TRBV28, the J gene TRBJ1-2; perhaps TRBD1 as D (6 bases). Trimming left V 11 bases short and J 1 base short, with 11 bases between. Germline CDR1 MDHEN, CDR2 SYDVKM. The CDR3 contains 12 residues. The CDR3 nucleotides are TGTGCCTGCACGGACAGTAACTATGGCTACACCTTC. It is translated as CACTDSNYGYTF.

The V gene is TRBV28, the J gene TRBJ2-1; D gene unclear. Trimming pared 3 bases from V and 6 bases from J, leaving 12 bases between. The germline V gene has CDR1 MDHEN and CDR2 SYDVKM. CDR3 length: 14 residues. This chain's CDR3 is CASSFHQTGNEQFF. Here the CDR3 DNA reads TGTGCCAGCAGTTTCCATCAGACGGGCAATGAGCAGTTCTTC.

The chain carries TRBV5-5 and TRBJ1-3, with D perhaps TRBD1 (5 bases). The ends were cut back, 1 base at V and 8 bases at J, with 16 bases in the middle. Per the germline V gene, CDR1 is SGHKS and CDR2 is YYEKEE (reference sequence). This CDR3 is built from 15 residues. CDR3 sequence reads: CASSLLPQGQDTIYF. The CDR3 coding sequence is TGTGCCAGCAGCTTGTTGCCGCAGGGCCAGGACACCATATATTTT.

The chain couples TRBV19 to TRBJ2-7; D is ambiguous. The CDR3 consists of 13 residues. Trimming left V 10 bases short and J 0 bases short, with 13 bases between. Per the germline V gene, CDR1 is LNHDA and CDR2 is SQIVND (reference sequence). CDR3 loop: CATSTSDSYEQYF. In DNA, the CDR3 is TGTGCCACCTCCACAAGCGACTCCTACGAGCAGTACTTC.

This chain links TRBV5-1 with TRBJ2-3, with 9 bases fitting TRBD2. Germline lookup yields CDR1 SGHRS and CDR2 YFSETQ. Germline trimming cut 4 bases from V and 1 base from J; bases unmatched to any gene: 4. This CDR3 has 15 residues. For the CDR3, the DNA is TGCGCCAGCAGCGGTAGGACTAGCGGCACAGATACGCAGTATTTT. Amino acids: CASSGRTSGTDTQYF. The whole variable domain, filled in from reference TRBV5-1 and TRBJ2-3, reads KAGVTQTPRYLIKTRGQQVTLSCSPISGHRSVSWYQQTPGQGLQFLFEYFSETQRNKGNFPGRFSGRQFSNSRSEMNVSTLELGDSALYLCASSGRTSGTDTQYFGPGTRLTVL.

This clone showed up just once. The chain carries TRBV19 and TRBJ2-3; TRBD1 might be the D (6 bases). Trimming removed 9 bases at V and 0 bases at J, with 13 bases between. CDR3 length: 14 amino acids. Per germline, CDR1 LNHDA and CDR2 SQIVND (reference sequence). The CDR3 region is CASRDTGSTDTQYF. The CDR3 DNA sequence: TGTGCCAGCAGGGACACAGGAAGCACAGATACGCAGTATTTT. Complete variable domain (other parts from reference TRBV19 and TRBJ2-3): DGGITQSPKYLFRKEGQNVTLSCEQNLNHDAMYWYRQDPGQGLRLIYYSQIVNDFQKGDIAEGYSVSREKKESFPLTVTSAQKNPTAFYLCASRDTGSTDTQYFGPGTRLTVL.